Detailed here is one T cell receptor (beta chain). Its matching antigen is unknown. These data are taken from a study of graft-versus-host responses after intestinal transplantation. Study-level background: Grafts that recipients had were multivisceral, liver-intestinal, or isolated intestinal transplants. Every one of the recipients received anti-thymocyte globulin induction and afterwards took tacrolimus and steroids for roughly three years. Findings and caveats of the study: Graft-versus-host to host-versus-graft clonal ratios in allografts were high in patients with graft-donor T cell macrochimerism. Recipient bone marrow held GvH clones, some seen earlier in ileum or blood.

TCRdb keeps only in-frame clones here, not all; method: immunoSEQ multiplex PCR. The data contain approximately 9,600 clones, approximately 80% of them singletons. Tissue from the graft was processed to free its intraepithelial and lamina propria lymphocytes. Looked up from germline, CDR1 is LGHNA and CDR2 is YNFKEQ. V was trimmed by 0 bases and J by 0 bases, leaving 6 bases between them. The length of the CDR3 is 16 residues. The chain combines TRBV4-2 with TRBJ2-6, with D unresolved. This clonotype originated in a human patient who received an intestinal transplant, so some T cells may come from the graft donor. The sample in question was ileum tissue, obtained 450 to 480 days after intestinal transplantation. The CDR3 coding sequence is TGTGCCAGCAGCCAAGAAAGCTCCTCTGGGGCCAACGTCCTGACTTTC. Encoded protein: CASSQESSSGANVLTF.